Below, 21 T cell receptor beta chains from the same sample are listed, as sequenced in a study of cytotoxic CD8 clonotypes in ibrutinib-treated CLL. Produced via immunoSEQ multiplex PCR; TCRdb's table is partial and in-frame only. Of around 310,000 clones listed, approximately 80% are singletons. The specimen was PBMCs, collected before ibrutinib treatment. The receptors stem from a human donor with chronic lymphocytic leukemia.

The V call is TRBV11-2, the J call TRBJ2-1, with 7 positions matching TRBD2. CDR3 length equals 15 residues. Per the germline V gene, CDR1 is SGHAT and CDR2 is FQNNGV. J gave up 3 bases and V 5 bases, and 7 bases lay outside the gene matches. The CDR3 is CASSNGEGDYNEQFF. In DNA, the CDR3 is TGTGCCAGCAGCAACGGGGAGGGAGACTACAATGAGCAGTTCTTC. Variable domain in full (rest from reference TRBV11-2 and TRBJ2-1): EAGVAQSPRYKIIEKRQSVAFWCNPISGHATLYWYQQILGQGPKLLIQFQNNGVVDDSQLPKDRFSAERLKGVDSTLKIQPAKLEDSAVYLCASSNGEGDYNEQFFGPGTRLTVL.

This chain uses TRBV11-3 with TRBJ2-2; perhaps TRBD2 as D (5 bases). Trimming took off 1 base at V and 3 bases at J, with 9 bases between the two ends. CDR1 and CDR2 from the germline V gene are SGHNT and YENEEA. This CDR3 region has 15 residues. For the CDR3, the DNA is TGTGCCAGCAGCTTAGGAGGGCTCGACACCGGGGAGCTGTTTTTT. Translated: CASSLGGLDTGELFF.

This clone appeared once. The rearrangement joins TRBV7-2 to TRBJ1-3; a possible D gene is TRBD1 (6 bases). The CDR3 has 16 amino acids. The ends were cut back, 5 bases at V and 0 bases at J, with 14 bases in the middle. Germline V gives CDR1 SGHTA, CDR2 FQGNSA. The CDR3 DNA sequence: TGTGCCAGCAGCGTGAAGAGACAGGTCTCTGGAAACACCATATATTTT. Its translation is CASSVKRQVSGNTIYF.

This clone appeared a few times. The CDR3 reads CASSYTAPRSMNTEAFF. The CDR3 nucleotides read TGTGCCAGCAGCTATACAGCCCCAAGGAGCATGAACACTGAAGCTTTCTTT. The chain is built from TRBV27 and TRBJ1-1, with D unclear. Germline-derived CDR1 and CDR2 are MNHEY and SMNVEV (reference sequence). The CDR3 totals 17 residues. The V and J ends lost 6 bases and 0 bases respectively, with 20 bases between them.

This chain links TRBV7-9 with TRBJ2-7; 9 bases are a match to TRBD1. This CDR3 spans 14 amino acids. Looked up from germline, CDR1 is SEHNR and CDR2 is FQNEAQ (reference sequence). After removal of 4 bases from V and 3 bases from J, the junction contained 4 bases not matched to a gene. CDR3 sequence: CASSSGQGNYEQYF. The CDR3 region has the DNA TGTGCCAGCAGCTCGGGACAGGGAAACTACGAGCAGTACTTC. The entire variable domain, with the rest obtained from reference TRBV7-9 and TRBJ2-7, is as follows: DTGVSQNPRHKITKRGQNVTFRCDPISEHNRLYWYRQTLGQGPEFLTYFQNEAQLEKSRLLSDRFSAERPKGSFSTLEIQRTEQGDSAMYLCASSSGQGNYEQYFGPGTRLTVT.

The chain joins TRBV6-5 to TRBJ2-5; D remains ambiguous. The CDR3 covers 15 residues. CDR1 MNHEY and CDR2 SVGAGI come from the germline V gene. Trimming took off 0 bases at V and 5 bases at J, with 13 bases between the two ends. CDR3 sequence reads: CASSYSSVQRETQYF. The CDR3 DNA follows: TGTGCCAGCAGTTACTCATCAGTGCAGAGGGAGACCCAGTACTTC.

The CDR3 loop is CASSEWAGGRTEAFF. The CDR3, as DNA: TGTGCCAGCAGTGAATGGGCAGGGGGCCGCACTGAAGCTTTCTTT. The chain uses TRBV6-1 and TRBJ1-1; 8 bases are a match to TRBD1. Germline-derived CDR1 and CDR2 are MNHNS and SASEGT. Trimming removed 2 bases from V and 4 bases from J; junction bases left unmatched: 6. The CDR3 covers 15 residues.

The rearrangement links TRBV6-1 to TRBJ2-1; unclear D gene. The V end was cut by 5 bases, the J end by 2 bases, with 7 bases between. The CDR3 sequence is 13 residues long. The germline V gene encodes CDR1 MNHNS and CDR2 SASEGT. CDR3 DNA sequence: TGTGCCAGCAGTTCACAGACCTACAATGAGCAGTTCTTC. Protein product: CASSSQTYNEQFF.

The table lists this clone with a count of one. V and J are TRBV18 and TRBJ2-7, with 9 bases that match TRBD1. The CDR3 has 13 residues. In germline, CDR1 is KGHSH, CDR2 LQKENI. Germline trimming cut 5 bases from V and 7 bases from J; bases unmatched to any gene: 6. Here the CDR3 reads CASSIQGAQEQYF. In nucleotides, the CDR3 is TGTGCCAGCTCAATACAGGGGGCGCAGGAGCAGTACTTC.

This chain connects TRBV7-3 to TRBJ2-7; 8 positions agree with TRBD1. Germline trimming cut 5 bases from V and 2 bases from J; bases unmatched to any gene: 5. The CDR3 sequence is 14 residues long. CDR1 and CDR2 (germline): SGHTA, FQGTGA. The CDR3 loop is CASSPTGDAYEQYF. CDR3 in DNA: TGTGCCAGCAGCCCGACAGGGGACGCCTACGAGCAGTACTTC.

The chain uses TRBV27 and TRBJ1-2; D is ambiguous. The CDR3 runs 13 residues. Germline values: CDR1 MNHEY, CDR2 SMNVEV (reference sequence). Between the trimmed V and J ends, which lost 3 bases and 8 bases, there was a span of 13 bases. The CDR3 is CASSLQNFGGYTF. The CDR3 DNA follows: TGTGCCAGCAGTTTGCAGAATTTCGGAGGCTACACCTTC.

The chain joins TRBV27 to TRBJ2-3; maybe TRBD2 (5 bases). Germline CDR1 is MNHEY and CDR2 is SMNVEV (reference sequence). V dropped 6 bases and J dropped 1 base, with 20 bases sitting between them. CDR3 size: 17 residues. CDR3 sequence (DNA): TGTGCCAGCAGGCGGGCTAGTTTGGGCCTAGGCACAGATACGCAGTATTTT. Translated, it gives CASRRASLGLGTDTQYF.

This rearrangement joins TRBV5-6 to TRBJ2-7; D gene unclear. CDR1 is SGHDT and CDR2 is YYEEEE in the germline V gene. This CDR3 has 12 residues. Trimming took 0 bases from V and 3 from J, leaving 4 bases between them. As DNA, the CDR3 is TGTGCCAGCAGCTTGGCTCGCTACGAGCAGTACTTC. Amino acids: CASSLARYEQYF.

Written as DNA, the CDR3 is TGCAGCGTTGAAGGTGCGGGCTACACAGATACGCAGTATTTT. This gives the protein CSVEGAGYTDTQYF. The chain carries TRBV29-1 and TRBJ2-3, with D perhaps TRBD2 (5 bases). Germline CDR1 reads SQVTM; CDR2 reads ANQGSEA. The CDR3 has 14 residues. The V gene lost 1 base and the J gene lost 2 bases, with 10 bases spanning the gap.

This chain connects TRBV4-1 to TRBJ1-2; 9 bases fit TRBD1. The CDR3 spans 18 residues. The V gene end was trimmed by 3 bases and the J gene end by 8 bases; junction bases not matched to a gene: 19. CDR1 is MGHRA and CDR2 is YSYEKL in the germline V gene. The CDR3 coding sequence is TGCGCCAGCAGCCAGCTACCCGGGACAGGGACAAGGATGACGGGCTACACCTTC. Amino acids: CASSQLPGTGTRMTGYTF.

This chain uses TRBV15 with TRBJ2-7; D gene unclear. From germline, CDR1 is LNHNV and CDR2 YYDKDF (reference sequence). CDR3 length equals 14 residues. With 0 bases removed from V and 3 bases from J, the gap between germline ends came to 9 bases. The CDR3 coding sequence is TGTGCCACCAGCAGAGATGGCAAGGGCTACGAGCAGTACTTC. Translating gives CATSRDGKGYEQYF.

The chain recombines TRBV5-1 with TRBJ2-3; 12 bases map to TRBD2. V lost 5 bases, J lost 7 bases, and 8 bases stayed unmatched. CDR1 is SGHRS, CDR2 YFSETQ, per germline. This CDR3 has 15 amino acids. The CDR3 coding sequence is TGCGCCAGCAGTTCGCTAGCGGGAGGGCCTCATACGCAGTATTTT. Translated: CASSSLAGGPHTQYF. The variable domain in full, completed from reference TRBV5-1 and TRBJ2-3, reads KAGVTQTPRYLIKTRGQQVTLSCSPISGHRSVSWYQQTPGQGLQFLFEYFSETQRNKGNFPGRFSGRQFSNSRSEMNVSTLELGDSALYLCASSSLAGGPHTQYFGPGTRLTVL.

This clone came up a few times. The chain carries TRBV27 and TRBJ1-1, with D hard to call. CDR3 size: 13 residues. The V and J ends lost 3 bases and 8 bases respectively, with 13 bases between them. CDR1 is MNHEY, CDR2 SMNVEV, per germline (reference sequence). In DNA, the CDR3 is TGTGCCAGCAGTTTGTTTTCAGGTACCGAAGCTTTCTTT. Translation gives CASSLFSGTEAFF.

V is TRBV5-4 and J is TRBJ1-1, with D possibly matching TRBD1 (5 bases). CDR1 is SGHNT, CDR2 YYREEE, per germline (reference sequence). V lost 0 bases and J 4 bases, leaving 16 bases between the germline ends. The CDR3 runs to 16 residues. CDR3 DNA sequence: TGTGCCAGCAGCTTGGCACCAGTGGGGCCCGGCACTGAAGCTTTCTTT. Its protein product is CASSLAPVGPGTEAFF.

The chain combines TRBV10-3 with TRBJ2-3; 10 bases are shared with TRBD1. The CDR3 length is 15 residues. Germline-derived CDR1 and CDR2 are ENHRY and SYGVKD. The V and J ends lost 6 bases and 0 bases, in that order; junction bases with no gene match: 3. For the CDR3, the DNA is TGTGCCATCAGAAGGACAGGGGGTAGCACAGATACGCAGTATTTT. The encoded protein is CAIRRTGGSTDTQYF.

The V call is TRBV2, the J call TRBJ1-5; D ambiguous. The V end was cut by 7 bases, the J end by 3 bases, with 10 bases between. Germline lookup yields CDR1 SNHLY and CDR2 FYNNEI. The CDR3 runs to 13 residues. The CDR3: CASNTEYNQPQHF. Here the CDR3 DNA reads TGTGCCAGCAATACAGAATACAATCAGCCCCAGCATTTT. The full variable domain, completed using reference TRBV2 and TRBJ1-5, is EPEVTQTPSHQVTQMGQEVILRCVPISNHLYFYWYRQILGQKVEFLVSFYNNEISEKSEIFDDQFSVERPDGSNFTLKIRSTKLEDSAMYFCASNTEYNQPQHFGDGTRLSIL.